This entry lists 20 T cell receptor beta chains sequenced from one sample in a study of control samples from healthy donors and cancer patients. Profiling relied on immunoSEQ multiplex PCR, and the TCRdb table lists in-frame clones only, not all of them. The top ten clones hold under 2.5% of a sample with fewer than 90,000 clones, roughly 89% of them seen once. The sample comprised PBMCs. These receptors were taken from a woman aged 55-70 years with head and neck cancer.

V and J are TRBV4-1 and TRBJ2-1, with TRBD1 matching 10 bases. The V segment lost 1 base and the J segment 7 bases; nucleotides outside the gene matches: 4. In germline, CDR1 is MGHRA, CDR2 YSYEKL. The CDR3 loop spans 15 amino acids. DNA of the CDR3: TGCGCCAGCAGCCAAGCCGGGACAGGGGAAAATGAGCAGTTCTTC. As protein: CASSQAGTGENEQFF.

This chain connects TRBV6-6 to TRBJ2-7; D gene ambiguous. V lost 2 bases and J 4 bases, leaving 15 bases between the germline ends. CDR1 is MNHNY, CDR2 SVGAGI, per germline (reference sequence). This CDR3 spans 15 amino acids. The CDR3 DNA follows: TGTGCCAGCAGTTACACCGGTAGGGAATTATACGAGCAGTACTTC. Translated: CASSYTGRELYEQYF.

This clone was seen a few times. V gene TRBV7-2 combines with J gene TRBJ1-2, with 8 bases fitting TRBD1. The germline V gene encodes CDR1 SGHTA and CDR2 FQGNSA. The length of the CDR3 is 18 residues. Losses at the gene ends were 7 bases for V and 1 base for J; bases not matched to a gene: 17. CDR3 sequence: CASNRKTGQVEDNYGYTF. The CDR3 DNA is TGTGCCAGCAACAGGAAAACGGGACAGGTTGAAGATAACTATGGCTACACCTTC.

The gene calls are TRBV5-1 and TRBJ1-1, with D perhaps TRBD1 (6 bases). Germline CDR1 SGHRS, CDR2 YFSETQ. The length of the CDR3 is 14 residues. V was cut by 3 bases and J by 4 bases, with 13 bases left in between. The CDR3 region has the DNA TGCGCCAGCAGCTCGATGAACAGGGTCACTGAAGCTTTCTTT. Amino acids: CASSSMNRVTEAFF.

The chain is built from TRBV2 and TRBJ2-6; D is unclear. Germline V gives CDR1 SNHLY, CDR2 FYNNEI. With 4 bases removed from V and 4 bases from J, the gap between germline ends came to 5 bases. The CDR3 loop spans 13 amino acids. The CDR3 coding sequence is TGTGCCAGCAGTGGTTCCGGGGCCAACGTCCTGACTTTC. This codes for CASSGSGANVLTF.

V is TRBV11-3 and J is TRBJ2-3, with 11 bases fitting TRBD2. The CDR3 is 15 amino acids. CDR1 and CDR2 (germline): SGHNT, YENEEA. The V segment lost 3 bases and the J segment 4 bases; nucleotides outside the gene matches: 3. This CDR3 reads CASSLTSGMADTQYF. The DNA of the CDR3 is TGTGCCAGCAGCTTGACTAGCGGGATGGCAGATACGCAGTATTTT. Full variable domain (remainder filled in from reference TRBV11-3 and TRBJ2-3): EAGVVQSPRYKIIEKKQPVAFWCNPISGHNTLYWYLQNLGQGPELLIRYENEEAVDDSQLPKDRFSAERLKGVDSTLKIQPAELGDSAVYLCASSLTSGMADTQYFGPGTRLTVL.

The genes are TRBV1 and TRBJ2-5; the DNA was not used to check the table's D call, TRBD1. TRBV1 is classified as a pseudogene. The CDR3 runs 16 residues. CDR3 DNA sequence: TGCACCAGCAGCCACGGGGCGGGACAGGTCCAAGAGACCCAGTACTTC. Translation: CTSSHGAGQVQETQYF.

The chain joins TRBV12-3 or TRBV12-4 to TRBJ2-7; perhaps TRBD1 as D (5 bases). There are 12 residues in the CDR3. V was shortened by 5 bases and J by 2 bases, with 7 bases between the two germline ends. The DNA of the CDR3 is TGTGCCAGCAGTAAACAGGCCTACGAGCAGTACTTC. It codes for CASSKQAYEQYF.

The chain links TRBV24-1 to TRBJ2-7; D call uncertain. Looked up from germline, CDR1 is KGHDR and CDR2 is SFDVKD. Trimming removed 6 bases at V and 7 bases at J, with 12 bases between. This CDR3 is 12 amino acids long. This chain's CDR3 is CATSQGPWEQYF. Written as DNA, the CDR3 is TGTGCCACCAGTCAAGGACCCTGGGAGCAGTACTTC.

The chain joins TRBV6-4 to TRBJ1-4; D unresolved. Germline V gene lookup returns CDR1 MRHNA and CDR2 SNTAGT. This CDR3 contains 15 residues. Trimming stripped 4 bases from V and 6 bases from J, with 15 bases between. CDR3 protein: CASSALAGRDEKLFF. The CDR3 DNA reads as TGTGCCAGCAGTGCCTTGGCGGGGAGGGATGAAAAACTGTTTTTT.

The chain carries TRBV9 and TRBJ2-7; D unresolved. This CDR3 contains 15 residues. Looked up from germline, CDR1 is SGDLS and CDR2 is YYNGEE. Trimming pared 0 bases from V and 5 bases from J, leaving 15 bases between. The CDR3 sequence is CASSVEPQRSHEQYF. For the CDR3, the DNA is TGTGCCAGCAGCGTAGAACCTCAGCGTTCCCACGAGCAGTACTTC. The variable domain in full, with the rest retrieved from reference TRBV9 and TRBJ2-7, is DSGVTQTPKHLITATGQRVTLRCSPRSGDLSVYWYQQSLDQGLQFLIQYYNGEERAKGNILERFSAQQFPDLHSELNLSSLELGDSALYFCASSVEPQRSHEQYFGPGTRLTVT.

The genes are TRBV9 and TRBJ1-1; D unclear. This CDR3 comprises 13 residues. Trimming pared 4 bases from V and 7 bases from J, leaving 14 bases between. In germline, CDR1 is SGDLS, CDR2 YYNGEE. CDR3 nucleotide sequence: TGTGCCAGCAGCCCGAAGCGGGAGGGTGAAGCTTTCTTT. Translation gives CASSPKREGEAFF. The variable domain in full, completed from reference TRBV9 and TRBJ1-1, reads DSGVTQTPKHLITATGQRVTLRCSPRSGDLSVYWYQQSLDQGLQFLIQYYNGEERAKGNILERFSAQQFPDLHSELNLSSLELGDSALYFCASSPKREGEAFFGQGTRLTVV.

The chain carries TRBV12-3 or TRBV12-4 and TRBJ2-2; 7 nucleotides match TRBD1. CDR3 length equals 13 residues. Germline trimming cut 5 bases from V and 8 bases from J; bases unmatched to any gene: 5. The chain's CDR3 is CASSVDRAGELFF. The CDR3 coding sequence is TGTGCCAGCAGTGTAGACAGGGCGGGGGAGCTGTTTTTT.

This chain uses TRBV14 with TRBJ2-3, with D tentatively TRBD1 or TRBD2 (5 bases each). Germline lookup yields CDR1 SGHDN and CDR2 FVKESK. The CDR3 runs to 16 residues. Trimming removed 0 bases from V and 1 base from J, with 11 bases in between. This CDR3 reads CASSQDFLGGTDTQYF. CDR3 DNA: TGTGCCAGCAGCCAAGATTTTTTGGGGGGCACAGATACGCAGTATTTT.

J is TRBJ2-5 and V is TRBV20-1; a possible D gene is TRBD1 (6 bases). The CDR3 extends over 16 amino acids. Germline CDR1 reads DFQATT; CDR2 reads SNEGSKA (reference sequence). Trimming cost V 3 bases and J 9 bases, with 26 bases left between them. CDR3 in DNA: TGCAGTGCTAGTAGCCCCCCGGGACAATCTTCACGGGCCCAGTACTTC. It yields the protein CSASSPPGQSSRAQYF.

The CDR3 region is CASSIKVVQQPQHF. The DNA of the CDR3 is TGTGCCAGTAGTATTAAGGTTGTTCAGCAGCCCCAGCATTTT. This sequence joins TRBV19 and TRBJ1-5; no clear D. There are 14 residues in the CDR3. CDR1 is LNHDA, CDR2 SQIVND, per germline (reference sequence). V was shortened by 3 bases and J by 7 bases, with 13 bases between the two germline ends.

This clone was recorded only once. The chain couples TRBV28 to TRBJ1-2; weak D call: TRBD1 (5 bases). The CDR3 length is 13 residues. Trimming stripped 3 bases from V and 2 bases from J, with 7 bases between. The V gene's germline CDR1 is MDHEN and CDR2 SYDVKM. In DNA form, the CDR3 reads TGTGCCAGCAGTTTTGCAGGGAACTATGGCTACACCTTC. Translated, it gives CASSFAGNYGYTF.

The rearrangement uses TRBV6-5 and TRBJ2-2, with D unresolved. Germline lookup yields CDR1 MNHEY and CDR2 SVGAGI. V was pared by 6 bases and J by 4 bases, with 12 bases between. The length of the CDR3 is 14 residues. The CDR3 sequence: CASRSTPGTGELFF. Written as DNA, the CDR3 is TGTGCCAGCAGGAGTACGCCGGGCACCGGGGAGCTGTTTTTT.

This chain uses TRBV28 with TRBJ2-1; TRBD2 is a possible D gene (6 bases). The germline CDR1 and CDR2 sequences are MDHEN and SYDVKM. The V end was cut by 8 bases, the J end by 0 bases, with 17 bases between. The CDR3 loop spans 16 amino acids. CDR3 sequence reads: CASSSSGISSYNEQFF. The CDR3 DNA is TGTGCCAGCTCGAGTAGCGGAATAAGCTCCTACAATGAGCAGTTCTTC. The full variable domain, with the rest looked up from reference TRBV28 and TRBJ2-1, is DVKVTQSSRYLVKRTGEKVFLECVQDMDHENMFWYRQDPGLGLRLIYFSYDVKMKEKGDIPEGYSVSREKKERFSLILESASTNQTSMYLCASSSSGISSYNEQFFGPGTRLTVL.

This clone occurred once. The chain links TRBV12-2 to TRBJ1-2; the D segment call TRBD1 is taken from the table without a DNA check. TRBV12-2 is tagged as a pseudogene. The CDR3 is 17 residues long. CDR3 protein: CASRLGGLDRVNYGYTF. CDR3 nucleotides: TGTGCAAGTCGCTTAGGTGGCCTGGACAGGGTAAACTATGGCTACACCTTC.